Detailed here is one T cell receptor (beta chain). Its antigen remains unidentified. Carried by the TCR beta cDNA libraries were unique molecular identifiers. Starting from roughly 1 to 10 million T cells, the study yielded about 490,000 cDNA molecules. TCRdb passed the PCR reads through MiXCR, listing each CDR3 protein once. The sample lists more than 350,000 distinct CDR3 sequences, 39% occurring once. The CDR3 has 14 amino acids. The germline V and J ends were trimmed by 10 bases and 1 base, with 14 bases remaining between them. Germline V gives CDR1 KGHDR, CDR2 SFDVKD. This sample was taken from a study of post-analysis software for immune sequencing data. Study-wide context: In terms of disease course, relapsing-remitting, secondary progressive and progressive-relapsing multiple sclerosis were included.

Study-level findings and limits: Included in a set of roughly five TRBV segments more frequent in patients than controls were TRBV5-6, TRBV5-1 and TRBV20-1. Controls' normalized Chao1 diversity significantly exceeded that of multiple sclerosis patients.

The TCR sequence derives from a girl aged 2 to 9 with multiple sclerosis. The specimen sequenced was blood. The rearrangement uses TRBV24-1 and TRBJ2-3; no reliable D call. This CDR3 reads CATPPGARTDTQYF. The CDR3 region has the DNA TGTGCCACACCTCCCGGTGCCCGCACAGATACGCAGTATTTT.